The 26 T cell receptor beta chains listed next were all sequenced from one sample in a study of human T cells and chemical hapten exposure. Regarding time point: patch test 3, about 24 weeks after DPC sensitization. Indicated treatment: therapeutic diphenylcyclopropenone sensitization with weekly scalp DPC. TCRdb used MiXCR to reprocess the RACE reads, holding one entry per CDR3 protein. The repertoire holds 150,000 to 200,000 distinct CDR3 sequences, with 25% to 35% as singletons. The sample consisted of whole blood, taken in connection with sensitization to the hapten diphenylcyclopropenone (DPC). The receptors here all came from a woman aged 18-29 years with alopecia areata. Some clones in this sample may be carry-over from other donors' samples.

This clonotype was recorded many times. The V and J genes are TRBV6-2 or TRBV6-3 and TRBJ2-3; D is ambiguous. V was cut by 7 bases and J by 6 bases, with 8 bases left in between. Germline assignment: CDR1 MNHEY and CDR2 SVGEGT. CDR3 length equals 11 residues. The CDR3 DNA is TGTGCCAGCACCCTGGGGGATACGCAGTATTTT. It is translated as CASTLGDTQYF.

This clonotype appeared a few times. V and J are TRBV5-1 and TRBJ2-1; D is uncertain. V dropped 3 bases and J dropped 6 bases, with 16 bases sitting between them. The CDR3 is made up of 15 amino acids. The V gene's germline CDR1 is SGHRS and CDR2 YFSETQ. This CDR3 reads CASSSILKVVNEQFF. The CDR3 coding sequence is TGCGCCAGCAGCTCAATACTGAAGGTGGTCAATGAGCAGTTCTTC.

This clonotype was seen a few times. The rearrangement links TRBV29-1 to TRBJ2-7; 8 bases align to TRBD1. The CDR3 runs 14 residues. Germline V gene data show CDR1 as SQVTM and CDR2 as ANQGSEA. With 5 bases clipped from V and 5 bases from J, the junction kept 11 bases outside the gene matches. CDR3 nucleotides: TGCAGCGTTAGGGGAAGACAGGGGAGCCACGAGCAGTACTTC. Translated, it gives CSVRGRQGSHEQYF.

This clonotype was recorded a few times. The chain joins TRBV25-1 to TRBJ1-1; D is unresolved. CDR1 and CDR2 from the germline V gene are MGHDK and SYGVNS. The CDR3 is 15 amino acids. The V gene lost 0 bases and the J gene lost 4 bases, with 12 bases spanning the gap. CDR3 sequence: CASSEYKAKRTEAFF. The CDR3 nucleotides are TGTGCCAGCAGTGAATATAAAGCCAAACGCACTGAAGCTTTCTTT.

J is TRBJ1-1 and V is TRBV27; D not certain. V lost 2 bases to trimming and J lost 5 bases, with 9 bases between them. The CDR3 length is 13 residues. Germline values: CDR1 MNHEY, CDR2 SMNVEV (reference sequence). This chain's CDR3 is CASSLGFSTEAFF. Here the CDR3 DNA reads TGTGCCAGCAGTTTAGGGTTTTCAACTGAAGCTTTCTTT.

This chain joins TRBV5-4 and TRBJ2-1; 14 nucleotides agree with TRBD2. The CDR3 loop spans 17 amino acids. V was pared by 3 bases and J by 6 bases, with 8 bases of the junction left unmatched. Per germline, CDR1 SGHNT and CDR2 YYREEE (reference sequence). CDR3 sequence: CASSWATSGRAINEQFF. CDR3 coding DNA: TGTGCCAGCAGCTGGGCGACTAGCGGGAGGGCCATCAATGAGCAGTTCTTC.

J is TRBJ2-1 and V is TRBV4-3; D unclear. Deletions cut 6 bases from V and 5 bases from J, with 8 bases between. The CDR3 covers 12 residues. The germline gives CDR1 LGHNA, CDR2 YSLEER. CDR3 amino acids: CASRGANNEQFF. Here the CDR3 DNA reads TGCGCCAGCAGAGGAGCGAACAATGAGCAGTTCTTC.

This clonotype was counted a few times. This chain uses TRBV7-6 with TRBJ2-1; 8 nucleotides match TRBD2. The CDR3 totals 15 residues. Trimming took 7 bases from V and 7 from J; bases not matched to a gene: 12. Germline assignment: CDR1 SGHVS and CDR2 FNYEAQ. The CDR3 nucleotides are TGTGCCAGCAACTCGGGGGGGGCGGTCCGGAATGAGCAGTTCTTC. It codes for CASNSGGAVRNEQFF.

This clonotype turned up a few times. The rearrangement uses TRBV11-3 and TRBJ2-7, with D hard to call. CDR1 is SGHNT and CDR2 is YENEEA in the germline V gene. The CDR3 is 13 amino acids. V was clipped by 1 base and J by 3 bases, with 7 bases between them. CDR3: CASSLGPNYEQYF. The CDR3 region has the DNA TGTGCCAGCAGCTTAGGGCCCAACTACGAGCAGTACTTC.

The V and J genes are TRBV7-9 and TRBJ2-1, with 13 positions matching TRBD2. This CDR3 spans 14 amino acids. CDR1 is SEHNR and CDR2 is FQNEAQ in the germline V gene (reference sequence). V dropped 5 bases and J dropped 6; count of bases not matched to a gene: 1. The CDR3 DNA reads TGTGCCAGCAGCCGGACTAGCGGGAGCAATGAGCAGTTCTTC. Protein product: CASSRTSGSNEQFF.

This clonotype was observed a handful of times. The V and J genes are TRBV19 and TRBJ1-4; TRBD1 is a possible D gene (6 bases). Germline assignment: CDR1 LNHDA and CDR2 SQIVND (reference sequence). The CDR3 is 15 residues long. The germline V and J ends were trimmed by 4 bases and 3 bases, with 12 bases remaining between them. DNA for the CDR3: TGTGCCAGTAGTAAAAACAGGGTGTCTAATGAAAAACTGTTTTTT. It specifies CASSKNRVSNEKLFF.

The gene calls are TRBV11-2 and TRBJ2-3; no definite D call. CDR3 length equals 14 residues. V shed 7 bases and J shed 6 bases, with 17 bases lying between them. In germline, CDR1 is SGHAT, CDR2 FQNNGV. The CDR3 loop reads CASTQLRTIDTQYF. CDR3 DNA: TGTGCCAGCACCCAATTAAGAACCATCGATACGCAGTATTTT.

This clonotype was seen only a few times. V is TRBV9 and J is TRBJ2-5; a weak D match, TRBD1 (5 bases). Looked up from germline, CDR1 is SGDLS and CDR2 is YYNGEE. The CDR3 covers 13 residues. Trimming stripped 2 bases from V and 0 bases from J, with 5 bases between. The DNA of the CDR3 is TGTGCCAGCAGCGTGACAGACCAAGAGACCCAGTACTTC. Encoded protein: CASSVTDQETQYF.

The CDR3 reads CASSVAAGANEQYF. The CDR3 region has the DNA TGTGCCAGCAGCGTAGCTGCAGGGGCAAACGAGCAGTACTTC. V gene TRBV9 combines with J gene TRBJ2-7; D may be TRBD1 (6 bases). The V gene's germline CDR1 is SGDLS and CDR2 YYNGEE. This CDR3 is built from 14 residues. V lost 0 bases to trimming and J lost 5 bases, with 12 bases between them.

The V gene is TRBV11-2, the J gene TRBJ1-2, with D perhaps TRBD1 (5 bases). The CDR3 is 14 residues long. The ends were cut back, 1 base at V and 4 bases at J, with 10 bases in the middle. Germline CDR1 SGHAT, CDR2 FQNNGV. The CDR3 protein is CASSLGGRLYGYTF. The CDR3, as DNA: TGTGCCAGCAGCTTAGGGGGCCGACTCTATGGCTACACCTTC.

The chain links TRBV29-1 to TRBJ2-1; D uncertain. Trimming stripped 6 bases from V and 7 bases from J, with 16 bases between. Germline lookup yields CDR1 SQVTM and CDR2 ANQGSEA. The CDR3 has 13 amino acids. CDR3 nucleotide sequence: TGCAGCGTCCCCCCCAGCCTCACGAATGAGCAGTTCTTC. Amino acid sequence: CSVPPSLTNEQFF.

The rearrangement uses TRBV10-3 and TRBJ1-3; D is possibly TRBD1 (6 bases). Trimming removed 7 bases at V and 2 bases at J, with 9 bases between. Looked up from germline, CDR1 is ENHRY and CDR2 is SYGVKD. This CDR3 has 13 residues. In DNA form, the CDR3 reads TGTGCCATCACCCGGACAGCTGGAAACACCATATATTTT. Translation gives CAITRTAGNTIYF.

A few counts support this clonotype. V gene TRBV6-2 or TRBV6-3 combines with J gene TRBJ2-7; D is ambiguous. Trimming took off 6 bases at V and 9 bases at J, with 12 bases between the two ends. The CDR3 has 11 residues. Germline CDR1 is MNHEY and CDR2 is SVGEGT. The CDR3 DNA reads TGTGCCAGCAGCACCTCCCGCGGGCAGTACTTC. It yields the protein CASSTSRGQYF.

The genes are TRBV6-5 and TRBJ1-2; 7 nucleotides line up with TRBD1. CDR3 size: 16 residues. Trimming cost V 6 bases and J 5 bases; bases outside gene matches: 15. Germline V CDR1 and CDR2: MNHEY, SVGAGI. This CDR3 is CASRPGGLRLLYGYTF. The CDR3, as DNA: TGTGCCAGCAGGCCAGGGGGTCTGAGACTGCTTTATGGCTACACCTTC.

The chain combines TRBV5-4 with TRBJ2-7; D is tentatively TRBD1 or TRBD2 (5 bases each). CDR3 length: 14 residues. In germline, CDR1 is SGHNT, CDR2 YYREEE (reference sequence). V shed 4 bases and J shed 4 bases, with 15 bases lying between them. CDR3 loop: CASSAPGPRYEQYF. CDR3 DNA sequence: TGTGCCAGCAGCGCGCCGGGACCGAGATACGAGCAGTACTTC.

A few counts support this clonotype. The rearrangement uses TRBV3-2 and TRBJ2-7; the table's TRBD1 call for D was not verified on the DNA. TRBV3-2 is described as a pseudogene. The CDR3 runs to 16 residues. DNA for the CDR3: TGTGCCAGCAGCCAAGATCTGACGGACAGGGTACGCGAGCAGTACTTC. Its translation: CASSQDLTDRVREQYF.

This clonotype was counted a few times. This chain links TRBV29-1 with TRBJ2-7, with TRBD2 matching 11 bases. The germline V gene has CDR1 SQVTM and CDR2 ANQGSEA. The CDR3 spans 16 residues. The trim removed 4 bases at V and 2 bases at J, leaving 10 bases unmatched. CDR3 nucleotides: TGCAGCGTTGGGGGCCTAGCGGGGGGCCTTCCCTACGAGCAGTACTTC. Translated: CSVGGLAGGLPYEQYF.

The rearrangement links TRBV12-3 or TRBV12-4 to TRBJ2-3, with D unclear. V lost 6 bases and J lost 6, with 19 bases in between. This CDR3 is 15 amino acids long. The CDR3 protein is CASRSPDDSPDTQYF. Written as DNA, the CDR3 is TGTGCCAGCAGGTCCCCCGATGATTCCCCTGATACGCAGTATTTT.

This clonotype was recorded once. The chain combines TRBV7-2 with TRBJ2-3, with 13 bases matching TRBD2. This CDR3 is 17 amino acids long. V was clipped by 5 bases and J by 0 bases; unmatched bases: 5. In germline, CDR1 is SGHTA, CDR2 FQGNSA. CDR3 loop: CASSVGTSGASTDTQYF. In nucleotides, the CDR3 is TGTGCCAGCAGCGTCGGGACTAGCGGGGCTAGCACAGATACGCAGTATTTT.

This clonotype was observed a handful of times. The chain combines TRBV30 with TRBJ2-7; 7 bases fit TRBD2. V lost 0 bases to trimming and J lost 5 bases; unmatched junction nucleotides: 7. Germline assignment: CDR1 GTSNPN and CDR2 SVGIG (reference sequence). The CDR3 contains 14 residues. Here the CDR3 DNA reads TGTGCCTGGAGTGTAGGGGCGGGAGTTAACGAGCAGTACTTC. Translated, it gives CAWSVGAGVNEQYF.

V is TRBV27 and J is TRBJ2-3; 9 bases are a match to TRBD2. Germline CDR1 is MNHEY and CDR2 is SMNVEV (reference sequence). CDR3 size: 16 residues. With V trimmed by 3 bases and J by 2 bases, 6 bases remained unmatched. Here the CDR3 DNA reads TGTGCCAGCAGTTTCCGGCTAGCGGGGCTCACAGATACGCAGTATTTT. It specifies CASSFRLAGLTDTQYF.